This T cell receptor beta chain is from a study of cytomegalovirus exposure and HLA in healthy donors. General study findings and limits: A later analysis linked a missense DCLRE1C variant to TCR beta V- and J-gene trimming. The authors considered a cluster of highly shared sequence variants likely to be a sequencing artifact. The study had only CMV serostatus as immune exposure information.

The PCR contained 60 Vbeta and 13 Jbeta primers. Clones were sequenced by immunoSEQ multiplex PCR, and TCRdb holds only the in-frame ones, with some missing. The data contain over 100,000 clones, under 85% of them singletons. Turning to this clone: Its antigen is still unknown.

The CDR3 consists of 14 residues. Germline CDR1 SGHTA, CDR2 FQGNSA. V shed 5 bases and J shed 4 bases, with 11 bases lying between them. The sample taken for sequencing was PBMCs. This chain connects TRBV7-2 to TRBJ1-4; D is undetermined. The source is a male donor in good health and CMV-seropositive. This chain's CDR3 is CASSRRDLNEKLFF. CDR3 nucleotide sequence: TGTGCCAGCAGCCGCCGGGATCTTAATGAAAAACTGTTTTTT.